These 15 T cell receptor beta chains originate from one sample sequenced in a study of neurological immune-mediated disorders (dated by TCRdb to about 2019). Libraries were built with 5' RACE. Sequencing was performed on an Illumina HiSeq 2500. TCRdb reprocessing: public reads trimmed at Q25 with fastp, clones called with MiXCR, in-frame beta chains kept. Entries that share a CDR3 protein sequence are merged under the most common genes and DNA. For this sample the table gives some 53,000 distinct CDR3 sequences, of which approximately 15% were detected only once. The ten largest clones take up 4.4% of the sample. Sequencing used PBMCs. These receptors were obtained from a man in his sixties in good health.

At least ten counts were recorded for this clonotype. The gene calls are TRBV29-1 and TRBJ1-1; D uncertain. V was cut by 4 bases and J by 2 bases, with 11 bases left in between. CDR1 is SQVTM, CDR2 ANQGSEA, per germline. The CDR3 spans 13 residues. Here the CDR3 reads CSVGTSSNTEAFF. The CDR3 bases are TGCAGCGTTGGTACCAGCAGCAACACTGAAGCTTTCTTT.

In this sample, this clonotype turned up many times. The chain combines TRBV20-1 with TRBJ2-1, with TRBD2 matching 9 bases. This CDR3 comprises 14 residues. Germline CDR1 DFQATT, CDR2 SNEGSKA (reference sequence). J was trimmed by 7 bases and V by 3 bases; bases with no gene match: 7. CDR3 residues: CSARSPSGTNEQFF. CDR3 nucleotides: TGCAGTGCTAGGTCTCCTAGCGGGACTAATGAGCAGTTCTTC.

The sample holds many counts of this clonotype. The V call is TRBV5-1, the J call TRBJ2-1; 15 nucleotides agree with TRBD2. Germline V CDR1 and CDR2: SGHRS, YFSETQ. Unmatched junction bases numbered 9, after V lost 4 bases and J lost 1 base. CDR3 length equals 19 residues. The CDR3 region has the DNA TGCGCCAGCAGCCAAGGACTAGCGGGAGGGATTGGGTCCTACAATGAGCAGTTCTTC. Translation: CASSQGLAGGIGSYNEQFF.

This clonotype was observed many times. The chain has TRBV3-1 and TRBJ2-1; 15 positions match TRBD2. V trimming: 0 bases; J trimming: 9 bases; junction bases outside the gene matches: 6. The CDR3 runs to 17 residues. Germline lookup yields CDR1 LGHDT and CDR2 YNNKEL (reference sequence). The CDR3 spells CASSQDPRTSGRGEQFF. In DNA form, the CDR3 reads TGTGCCAGCAGCCAAGATCCTCGGACTAGCGGGAGGGGTGAGCAGTTCTTC.

Comment on this clonotype: At one boundary the junction diverges from the germline segment, which might be a read error. The chain employs TRBV19 and TRBJ1-5, with D maybe TRBD1 (5 bases). The CDR3 runs to 15 residues. Germline loops: CDR1 LNHDA, CDR2 SQIVND (reference sequence). The CDR3 here is CASNYPGHSSQPQHF. CDR3 sequence (DNA): TGTGCCTCAAATTACCCAGGGCATAGCAGTCAGCCCCAGCATTTT. Complete variable domain (other parts from reference TRBV19 and TRBJ1-5): DGGITQSPKYLFRKEGQNVTLSCEQNLNHDAMYWYRQDPGQGLRLIYYSQIVNDFQKGDIAEGYSVSREKKESFPLTVTSAQKNPTAFYLCASNYPGHSSQPQHFGDGTRLSIL.

This clonotype has a count of ten or more. This chain links TRBV28 with TRBJ2-5, with a weak D call TRBD1 (6 bases). CDR1 is MDHEN, CDR2 SYDVKM, per germline. The CDR3 has 15 amino acids. V was clipped by 7 bases and J by 5 bases, with 20 bases between them. This CDR3 reads CASTLGAATWETQYF. CDR3 sequence (DNA): TGTGCCAGCACCCTGGGGGCAGCCACCTGGGAGACCCAGTACTTC. Based on the CDR3 plus reference TRBV28 and TRBJ2-5, the full variable domain is DVKVTQSSRYLVKRTGEKVFLECVQDMDHENMFWYRQDPGLGLRLIYFSYDVKMKEKGDIPEGYSVSREKKERFSLILESASTNQTSMYLCASTLGAATWETQYFGPGTRLLVL.

Many counts were recorded for this clonotype. The CDR3 DNA follows: TGCGCCAGCAGCCGGACTAGCGGGACCTACAATGAGCAGTTCTTC. It specifies CASSRTSGTYNEQFF. V usage is TRBV5-1 and J usage is TRBJ2-1; 12 nucleotides agree with TRBD2. Trimming cost V 4 bases and J 2 bases; bases outside gene matches: 1. The CDR3 is 15 amino acids. The germline V gene encodes CDR1 SGHRS and CDR2 YFSETQ.

This clonotype was seen repeatedly, ten times or more. The chain employs TRBV5-6 and TRBJ2-7; possible D gene TRBD1, 6 bases. Trimming took 2 bases from V and 6 from J, leaving 12 bases between them. From germline, CDR1 is SGHDT and CDR2 YYEEEE. CDR3 size: 13 residues. This CDR3 reads CASSFVVRGEQYF. The CDR3 region has the DNA TGTGCCAGCAGCTTCGTCGTCAGGGGCGAGCAGTACTTC.

This clonotype was seen at least ten times. The chain's CDR3 is CASSLELTTDTQYF. In nucleotides, the CDR3 is TGCGCCAGCAGCTTGGAATTAACCACAGATACGCAGTATTTT. The chain employs TRBV5-1 and TRBJ2-3; D is ambiguous. This CDR3 comprises 14 residues. With 0 bases removed from V and 2 bases from J, the gap between germline ends came to 7 bases. Looked up from germline, CDR1 is SGHRS and CDR2 is YFSETQ.

This clonotype occurred many times. The V call is TRBV10-3, the J call TRBJ2-5, with a tentative D call TRBD1 (7 bases). V was pared by 7 bases and J by 1 base, with 13 bases between. Germline CDR1 ENHRY, CDR2 SYGVKD. The CDR3 extends over 14 amino acids. CDR3 in DNA: TGTGCCATCAAGGCGGGACAGCTCCAAGAGACCCAGTACTTC. Its protein product is CAIKAGQLQETQYF.

This clonotype was recorded at least ten times. The chain carries TRBV5-1 and TRBJ2-2, with 14 bases that match TRBD2. Germline CDR1 SGHRS, CDR2 YFSETQ. This CDR3 is 18 amino acids long. V shed 4 bases and J 5 bases; nucleotides not matched to a gene: 10. The CDR3 sequence is CASSTIGTSGSWTGELFF. CDR3 DNA sequence: TGCGCCAGCAGCACAATCGGGACTAGCGGGAGTTGGACCGGGGAGCTGTTTTTT.

This chain links TRBV5-1 with TRBJ2-7; the match to TRBD2 covers 13 bases. Germline V gene data show CDR1 as SGHRS and CDR2 as YFSETQ. Trimming cost V 0 bases and J 2 bases; bases outside gene matches: 8. The CDR3 is made up of 18 amino acids. CDR3 DNA: TGCGCCAGCAGCTTGGGGACTAGCGGGAGTAGTACCCCCTACGAGCAGTACTTC. Encoded protein: CASSLGTSGSSTPYEQYF.

This clonotype showed up many times. One end of the junction is discordant with germline, which a read error may explain. V usage is TRBV6-5 and J usage is TRBJ2-3; D gene ambiguous. From germline, CDR1 is MNHEY and CDR2 SVGAGI. This CDR3 has 13 residues. The CDR3 DNA reads as TGTGCCAGCAGCTACAACCTGGACCAACCTAAGGATTTT. It yields the protein CASSYNLDQPKDF.

This clonotype was seen ten or more times. The V call is TRBV7-9, the J call TRBJ2-1; 9 bases match TRBD1. The J segment lost 5 bases and the V segment lost 2 bases, leaving 4 bases of the junction unmatched. This CDR3 has 15 residues. The germline gives CDR1 SEHNR, CDR2 FQNEAQ (reference sequence). Written as DNA, the CDR3 is TGTGCCAGCAGCTTATGGGACAGGGAGGACAATGAGCAGTTCTTC. Encoded protein: CASSLWDREDNEQFF.

In this sample, this clonotype turned up many times. This sequence joins TRBV7-9 and TRBJ2-5; 10 positions match TRBD2. Per the germline V gene, CDR1 is SEHNR and CDR2 is FQNEAQ (reference sequence). Germline trimming cut 5 bases from V and 5 bases from J; bases unmatched to any gene: 8. The CDR3 runs to 15 residues. The CDR3 here is CASSPTSGRSETQYF. The CDR3, as DNA: TGTGCCAGCAGCCCGACTAGCGGGCGTAGTGAGACCCAGTACTTC.